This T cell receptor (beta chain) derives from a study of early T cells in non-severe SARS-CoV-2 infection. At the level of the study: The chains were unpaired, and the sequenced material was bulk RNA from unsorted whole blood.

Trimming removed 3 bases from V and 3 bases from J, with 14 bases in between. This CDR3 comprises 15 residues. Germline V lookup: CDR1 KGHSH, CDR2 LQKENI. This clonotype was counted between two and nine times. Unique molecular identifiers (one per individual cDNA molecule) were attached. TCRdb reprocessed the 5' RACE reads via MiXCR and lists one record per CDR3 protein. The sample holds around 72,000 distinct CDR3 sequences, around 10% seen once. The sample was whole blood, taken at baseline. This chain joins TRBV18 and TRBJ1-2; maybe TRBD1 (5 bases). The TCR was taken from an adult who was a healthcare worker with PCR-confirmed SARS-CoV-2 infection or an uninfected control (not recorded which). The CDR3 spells CASSPRAGSHYGYTF. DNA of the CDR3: TGTGCCAGCTCACCCCGGGCAGGGAGTCACTATGGCTACACCTTC.